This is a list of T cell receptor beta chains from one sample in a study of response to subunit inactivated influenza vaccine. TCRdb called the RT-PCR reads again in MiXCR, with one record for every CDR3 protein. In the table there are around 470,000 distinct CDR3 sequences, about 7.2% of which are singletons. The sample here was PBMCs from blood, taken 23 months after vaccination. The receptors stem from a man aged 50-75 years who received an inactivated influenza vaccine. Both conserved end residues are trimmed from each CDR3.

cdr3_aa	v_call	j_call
ASSPSQNRYEQY	TRBV12-3/TRBV12-4	TRBJ2-7
ASSRGQGATAEAF	TRBV4-2	TRBJ1-1
ASSEAGGPYTQY	TRBV6-1	TRBJ2-3
SARGSGRNNSPLH	TRBV20-1	TRBJ1-6
ASSLGQVRTGELF	TRBV11-2	TRBJ2-2
SGGFSDTQY	TRBV29-1	TRBJ2-3
AISDNWATSSTDTQY	TRBV10-3	TRBJ2-3
ASSRGTGGTYEQY	TRBV12-3/TRBV12-4	TRBJ2-7
ASSGGSSWGETQY	TRBV5-1	TRBJ2-5
SVEGKQLYEQY	TRBV29-1	TRBJ2-7
ASSLDGMGGELF	TRBV12-3/TRBV12-4	TRBJ2-2
ASSQDRYTGYEQY	TRBV4-1	TRBJ2-7
ATSDYGLAGGTDTQY	TRBV24-1	TRBJ2-3
ASSTRTGAGNTIY	TRBV9	TRBJ1-3
SAGGTSKNTGELF	TRBV20-1	TRBJ2-2
AISPGHTEAF	TRBV10-3	TRBJ1-1
AISESGWTTEAF	TRBV10-3	TRBJ1-1
ASSQDGGDSYNEQF	TRBV4-3	TRBJ2-1
ASTLLGTGVEQY	TRBV12-3/TRBV12-4	TRBJ2-7
ASSQDADSSYEQY	TRBV4-3	TRBJ2-7
ASSQEGLAGYLEQY	TRBV14	TRBJ2-7
ASSIIAGGHETQY	TRBV6-1	TRBJ2-5
ASRRNRGGSYNEQF	TRBV6-2/TRBV6-3	TRBJ2-1
ASSFVGRANTGELF	TRBV11-2	TRBJ2-2
ASSPTAVSLYNEQF	TRBV18	TRBJ2-1
SARARAGVETQY	TRBV20-1	TRBJ2-5
ASSLLSRGLMNTEAF	TRBV28	TRBJ1-1
SASPSGSSAF	TRBV20-1	TRBJ1-1
ASSQDRRGTSRFFYNEQF	TRBV14	TRBJ2-1
ASGLTGQPQH	TRBV25-1	TRBJ1-5
ASSLTGNNQPQH	TRBV27	TRBJ1-5
ASSLALAGGHYEQY	TRBV11-2	TRBJ2-7
ASGREVYYEQY	TRBV7-9	TRBJ2-7
ASSPERTARRTDTQY	TRBV28	TRBJ2-3
ASSAWSGELDTQY	TRBV28	TRBJ2-3
SARGGSQETQY	TRBV20-1	TRBJ2-5